This TCR beta chain was identified in a study of blood T cell repertoires in COVID-19. Study summary: Sample material is recorded as cDNA or gDNA derived from T cells, B-cell-depleted T cells, or PBMCs.

Method: immunoSEQ multiplex PCR; TCRdb's copy keeps in-frame clones and lacks some. The sample consists of under 95,000 clones, 65% to 80% of them appearing once. Germline V gene sequence: CDR1 SGHRS, CDR2 YFSETQ. The CDR3 has 16 residues. Trimming took 4 bases from V and 5 from J, leaving 20 bases between them. What was sequenced was peripheral blood. The clonotype originates from a man aged 55 to 70 with active or convalescent COVID-19. The chain links TRBV5-1 to TRBJ2-3, with D perhaps TRBD2 (6 bases). For the CDR3, the DNA is TGCGCCAGCAGCACGGGCAGAGGGGAGGAGGGAGATACGCAGTATTTT. Amino acids: CASSTGRGEEGDTQYF.